The T cell receptor beta chain described here comes from a study of T cells in Graves' hyperthyroidism and ophthalmopathy. The study, taken as a whole, reports: Ophthalmopathy was identified by the model a median approximately 6.9 months ahead of onset.

Template material for amplifying TCR beta CDR3 regions consisted of RNA transcripts. Using the HTBI primer set, a first-round RT-PCR was run on the TCR CDR3. TCRdb reprocessed the multiplex PCR reads with MiXCR, giving one entry per CDR3 protein. The sample has some 620,000 distinct CDR3 sequences; 16% are singletons. CDR3 length: 14 residues. Germline V gene data show CDR1 as DFQATT and CDR2 as SNEGSKA (reference sequence). J gave up 3 bases and V 5 bases, and 8 bases lay outside the gene matches. This clonotype was seen only a few times. Its target is not known. This TCR was sampled from a woman in her twenties or thirties with Graves' hyperthyroidism. The chain uses TRBV20-1 and TRBJ1-2; 8 bases match TRBD1. The sequencing input was blood. CDR3: CSALRQGTDYGYTF. The DNA of the CDR3 is TGCAGTGCTCTCCGACAGGGGACGGACTATGGCTACACCTTC.